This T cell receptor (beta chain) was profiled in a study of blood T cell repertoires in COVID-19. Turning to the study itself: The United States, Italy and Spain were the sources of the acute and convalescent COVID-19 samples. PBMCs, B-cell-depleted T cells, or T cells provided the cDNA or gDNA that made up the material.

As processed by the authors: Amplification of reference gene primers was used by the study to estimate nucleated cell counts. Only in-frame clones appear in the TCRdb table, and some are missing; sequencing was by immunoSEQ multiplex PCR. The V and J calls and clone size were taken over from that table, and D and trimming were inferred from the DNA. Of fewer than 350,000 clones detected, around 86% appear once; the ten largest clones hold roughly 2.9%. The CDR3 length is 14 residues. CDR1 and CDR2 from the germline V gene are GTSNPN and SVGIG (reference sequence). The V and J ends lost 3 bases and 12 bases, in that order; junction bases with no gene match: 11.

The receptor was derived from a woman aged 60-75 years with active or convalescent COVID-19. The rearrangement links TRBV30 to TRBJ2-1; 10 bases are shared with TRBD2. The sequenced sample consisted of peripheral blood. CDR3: CAWRESGGAETQFF. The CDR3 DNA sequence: TGTGCCTGGAGGGAGAGCGGGGGGGCGGAGACGCAGTTCTTC.